This section outlines one T cell receptor beta chain sequence together with its context. The clone's antigen remains unknown. No much larger clone exists at a distance of one base, and base qualities are not known. This specimen comes from a study of T cell responses to AZD1222 COVID-19 vaccine listed by TCRdb under 2021. Context from the whole study: Because spike-specific TCR depth and breadth did not differ between the two schedules, AZD1222 recipients who got a second dose at roughly 4 weeks were pooled with those who got a second dose at roughly 12 weeks. Trial participants were enrolled by age into 18-55, 56-69 and 70-plus year subgroups, with roughly 150, 30 and 60 TCR-sequenced participants respectively. A total of about 230 trial participants underwent TCR sequencing, of whom about 210 received two doses of AZD1222 and some 25 received two doses of the MenACWY control vaccine.

The time point label here, explained by the study, means: baseline before first vaccination. Vaccinee samples were obtained from the UK trials COV001 and COV002, which included a single-blind randomized controlled phase 2/3 trial of AZD1222 (ChAdOx1 nCoV-19) in healthy adults. For TCRbeta chain sequencing, PBMC samples were collected from trial participants at day 0 and at day 28 after the second dose. The CDR3 regions of human TCRbeta chains were analyzed by immunosequencing. From the authors' description of their analysis: TCRs in the repertoires were matched against a reference library of SARS-CoV-2-specific TCRs that had been generated with the MIRA antigen-specificity platform. Breadth was defined as the fraction of unique TCRs that were SARS-CoV-2-associated. Depth was defined as the fraction of total T cells that were SARS-CoV-2-associated. Using the MIRA data, each spike-specific TCR was assigned both to the spike region to which the TCR was reactive and to a CD4 or CD8 class. Log10-transformed breadth and depth values were compared by one-way ANOVA with Sidak's multiple comparisons tests. Entries here come from immuneACCESS through TCRdb and include only in-frame sequences with V and J called. Some clones fail to appear in such tables; in the studies checked, an unresolved V gene covers under half of the shortfall, and the cause of the remainder is unknown. V and J calls and clone size come straight from that table; D and trimming were deduced from the DNA. Within this sample are about 140,000 clones, with about nine tenths of them counted one time only. The ten biggest clones cover over 1.5% of the sample.

V is cut by 7 bases and J by 3 bases, and the space between the germline ends is 22 bases. The CDR3 holds 16 amino acids from the cysteine to the phenylalanine. Kept here is only the CDR3 DNA, which spans 48 bases and is read in frame from base 1. Reading the germline V gene (reference sequence) gives CDR1 MNHEY and CDR2 SMNVEV. The study at large found these results: Because no day 14 peak-response samples were available, repertoires were characterized only after the peak T cell response. The vaccine-associated CD4 TCRs covered the entire spike protein, and the dominant responses fell in regions 160-218 and 743-854. Conclusions about previously exposed vaccinees were limited because only six AZD1222 recipients were SARS-CoV-2 seropositive at baseline. Reportedly, close to half of the unique spike-specific TCRs recognized epitopes lying outside the regions that are mutated in the B.1.351 and B.1.1.7 variants. The 56-69-year group was small, and its depth increase did not reach significance, likely because of low power. After two AZD1222 doses, spike-specific TCR breadth and depth were significantly higher than at day 0 and than in MenACWY recipients. Participants were mostly white British, with more females than males. The authors suggested clonal diversity may have been underestimated.

The sequencing used peripheral blood, collected on day 0 of AZD1222 vaccination. The sequence links TRBV27 to TRBJ2-7; the D gene could be either TRBD1 or TRBD2, each agreeing at 5 bases. This TCR came from an adult in good health. The DNA sequence is as follows: TGTGCCAGCACCGGGACGCCACGTGGGCCCTTCTACGAGCAGTACTTC. Its translation reads: CASTGTPRGPFYEQYF.